This paragraph reports one T cell receptor beta chain. Its antigen is still unknown. The CDR3 has 14 residues. Germline V gene data show CDR1 as LGHNA and CDR2 as YSLEER. Trimming took 1 base from V and 4 from J, leaving 10 bases between them. TCRdb's table, derived via immunoSEQ multiplex PCR, lists solely in-frame clones and lacks some. The table has roughly 45,000 clones, 88% seen once. This entry comes from a study of ipilimumab plus nivolumab after autologous stem cell transplantation. Whole-study context: Typical patient got roughly 5 ipilimumab doses and fewer than 10 nivolumab doses (median).

General study results and limits: Per the authors, repertoire, Treg and microbiota data justify further study.

The sample here was PBMCs, taken in a trial of ipilimumab plus nivolumab as post-transplant consolidation. The V and J genes are TRBV4-3 and TRBJ1-2, with D possibly matching TRBD1 (5 bases). This TCR was sampled from a male donor with multiple myeloma. Here the CDR3 DNA reads TGCGCCAGCAGCCAAGGACAGAGACCCTATGGCTACACCTTC. Its protein is CASSQGQRPYGYTF.